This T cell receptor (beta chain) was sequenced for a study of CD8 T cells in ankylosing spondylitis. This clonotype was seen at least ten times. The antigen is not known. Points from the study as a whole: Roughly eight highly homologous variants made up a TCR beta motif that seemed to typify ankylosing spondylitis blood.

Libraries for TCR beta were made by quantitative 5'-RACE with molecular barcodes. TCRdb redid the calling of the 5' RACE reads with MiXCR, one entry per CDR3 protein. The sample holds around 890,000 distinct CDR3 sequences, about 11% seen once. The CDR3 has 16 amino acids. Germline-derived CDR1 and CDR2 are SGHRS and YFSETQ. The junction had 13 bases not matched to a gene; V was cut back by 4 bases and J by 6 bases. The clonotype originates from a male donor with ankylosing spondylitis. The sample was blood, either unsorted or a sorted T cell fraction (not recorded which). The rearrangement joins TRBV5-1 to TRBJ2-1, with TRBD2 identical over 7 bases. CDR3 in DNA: TGCGCCAGCAGCCCCTGGAGTAGCGGGCTTCCCAATGAGCAGTTCTTC. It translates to CASSPWSSGLPNEQFF.